The next 5 T cell receptor beta chains were all read from a single sample in a study of T cell changes during pregnancy in multiple sclerosis. Libraries were prepared by immunoSEQ multiplex PCR; TCRdb keeps only in-frame clonotypes and omits some of them. This table holds 65,000 to 90,000 clones, around 92% found once. Sequences were derived from peripheral blood, sampled in the third trimester of pregnancy. These receptors were obtained from a female donor in good health, enrolled as a control in a pregnancy study.

The chain is built from TRBV7-9 and TRBJ2-7; 10 nucleotides line up with TRBD2. CDR3 length: 14 residues. V was clipped by 5 bases and J by 3 bases; unmatched bases: 4. The germline gives CDR1 SEHNR, CDR2 FQNEAQ (reference sequence). CDR3 protein: CASSPWTSGYEQYF. The DNA for the CDR3 is TGTGCCAGCAGCCCCTGGACTAGCGGCTACGAGCAGTACTTC.

The V gene is TRBV18, the J gene TRBJ1-5; the match to TRBD1 covers 8 bases. The CDR3 covers 14 residues. Germline assignment: CDR1 KGHSH and CDR2 LQKENI. V trimming: 3 bases; J trimming: 6 bases; junction bases outside the gene matches: 4. CDR3 coding DNA: TGTGCCAGCTCACCCGGGCAGGGGGCTCAGCCCCAGCATTTT. Its protein product is CASSPGQGAQPQHF.

The CDR3 protein is CASSSLSGGPGDTQYF. The CDR3 region has the DNA TGCGCCAGCAGTTCCCTGAGCGGGGGCCCCGGAGATACGCAGTATTTT. The chain recombines TRBV5-1 with TRBJ2-3, with 8 bases identical to TRBD2. The CDR3 runs 16 residues. Germline V lookup: CDR1 SGHRS, CDR2 YFSETQ. Trimming took 5 bases from V and 5 from J; bases not matched to a gene: 13.

The genes are TRBV11-3 and TRBJ2-7, with D uncertain. The germline V gene encodes CDR1 SGHNT and CDR2 YENEEA. The V gene lost 5 bases and the J gene lost 7 bases, with 12 bases spanning the gap. This CDR3 is built from 12 residues. This CDR3 is CASSLTTGEQYF. The CDR3 DNA follows: TGTGCCAGCAGCCTAACAACGGGTGAGCAGTACTTC.

The chain carries TRBV7-2 and TRBJ1-4, with no clear D. V lost 2 bases to trimming and J lost 8 bases, with 6 bases between them. This CDR3 has 12 residues. Germline lookup yields CDR1 SGHTA and CDR2 FQGNSA. DNA for the CDR3: TGTGCCAGCAGCTTACAGGAAGAAAAACTGTTTTTT. Its translation is CASSLQEEKLFF. Combining the CDR3 with reference TRBV7-2 and TRBJ1-4 gives the whole variable domain GAGVSQSPSNKVTEKGKDVELRCDPISGHTALYWYRQSLGQGLEFLIYFQGNSAPDKSGLPSDRFSAERTGGSVSTLTIQRTQQEDSAVYLCASSLQEEKLFFGSGTQLSVL.